Given below is one T cell receptor (beta chain) in context. The antigen is unknown. This sample stems from a study of monozygotic twins with inflammatory bowel disease. Blood was collected, approximately 2.5 ml per donor. The CDR3 is 13 amino acids. Germline V gene sequence: CDR1 MNHEY, CDR2 SMNVEV (reference sequence). Study-level results: A reduction in TCRbeta diversity (inverse Simpson) was seen in IBD patients relative to healthy co-twins.

UMIs were attached via template switching, each with a 6-nucleotide sample barcode. TCRalpha and TCRbeta cDNA was put through two nested PCRs of approximately 17 and 9 cycles. Each CDR3 protein gets one entry in TCRdb, which reprocessed the 5' RACE reads and gives no DNA. The listing records approximately 390,000 distinct CDR3 sequences. J is TRBJ1-2 and V is TRBV27; TCRdb picks TRBD1, but there is no DNA to check that call. This receptor was obtained from a human donor with ulcerative colitis or Crohn's disease, or a healthy co-twin of an affected twin (not recorded which). The specimen sequenced was blood. CDR3 sequence: CASSLTGRRGYTF.